The rows below give T cell receptor beta chains drawn from one sample of a study of control samples from healthy donors and cancer patients. Data came from immunoSEQ multiplex PCR; TCRdb stores just in-frame clones and leaves some out. The sample includes about 51,000 clones, 88% of them seen just once. The material sequenced was PBMCs. The receptors derive from a man aged 45 to 65 with head and neck cancer. Both conserved end residues are part of each CDR3. D genes are given only for firm matches.

v_gene	j_gene	d_gene	CDR3aa
TRBV4-3	TRBJ2-2	.	CASSQDLESHTLTGELFF
TRBV4-2	TRBJ2-7	TRBD2	CASSQGVGTSSYEQYF
TRBV28	TRBJ2-5	TRBD2	CASSMTSGGRQETQYF
TRBV11-2	TRBJ1-1	.	CASRQYGNTEAFF
TRBV28	TRBJ2-4	TRBD1	CASSSTGVLLSAKNIQYF
TRBV18	TRBJ2-3	TRBD2	CASSPSGGPTDTQYF
TRBV5-1	TRBJ2-7	.	CASSLGLTYEQYF
TRBV2	TRBJ1-4	.	CASSEAGWSYRVTNEKLFF
TRBV9	TRBJ2-1	.	CASSVRDHSYNEQFF
TRBV12-5	TRBJ2-7	TRBD2	CASGAPGLAHYEQYF
TRBV2	TRBJ2-2	TRBD1	CASSPGQGMDTGELFF
TRBV2	TRBJ2-2	TRBD2	CASRGLAGGTGELFF
TRBV2	TRBJ1-5	.	CASRPDNDSNQPQHF
TRBV7-9	TRBJ2-7	.	CASSSGVGNEQYF
TRBV7-2	TRBJ1-1	.	CASSSGAVRNTEAFF
TRBV6-5	TRBJ1-6	.	CASSPRQRTNSPLHF
TRBV30	TRBJ2-7	.	CAWSVALHASSYEQYF
TRBV4-1	TRBJ2-7	.	CASSQVNSEQYF
TRBV28	TRBJ1-3	.	CASSFQGSGSGNTIYF
TRBV28	TRBJ2-1	TRBD2	CASSASGMGFF
TRBV20-1	TRBJ2-2	.	CSASGLHMNTGELFF
TRBV10-1	TRBJ2-3	TRBD1	CASSGYRGTDTQYF